This T cell receptor beta chain is drawn from a study of blood T cell repertoires in COVID-19. Study background: The cDNA or gDNA used as material had been derived from T cells, B-cell-depleted T cells, or PBMCs.

Clones were read by immunoSEQ multiplex PCR, and TCRdb kept only the in-frame ones, dropping some. The sample lists about 73,000 clones, roughly 87% occurring once. Sequenced: peripheral blood. This sequence was found in an elderly man with acute or convalescent COVID-19.

The CDR3 DNA reads TGTGCCAGCAGCCTCCAGGGGGCGGGCACTGAAGCTTTCTTT. As protein: CASSLQGAGTEAFF. This chain joins TRBV27 and TRBJ1-1; 8 nucleotides agree with TRBD1. The V and J ends lost 6 bases and 4 bases, in that order; junction bases with no gene match: 7. The CDR3 has 14 amino acids. The germline gives CDR1 MNHEY, CDR2 SMNVEV (reference sequence).